One sample yielded the 11 T cell receptor beta chains listed below, sequenced in a study of blood T cell repertoires in COVID-19. The data were produced by immunoSEQ multiplex PCR, yet TCRdb's version contains in-frame clones alone and is incomplete. Of 85,000 to 120,000 clones listed, about 72% are singletons. The sample was peripheral blood. The source is a man aged 55 to 70 with active or convalescent COVID-19.

There are a few counts of this clone. J is TRBJ1-5 and V is TRBV28; D might be TRBD1 (5 bases). Germline CDR1 is MDHEN and CDR2 is SYDVKM. The CDR3 has 16 residues. V was cut by 5 bases and J by 6 bases, with 20 bases left in between. The DNA for the CDR3 is TGTGCCAGCAGTCCTCAGGGTCGGGGGTACGGTCAGCCCCAGCATTTT. Residues: CASSPQGRGYGQPQHF.

The V gene is TRBV6-2 or TRBV6-3, the J gene TRBJ2-2; TRBD1 aligns across 9 bases. With V trimmed by 2 bases and J by 3 bases, 4 bases remained unmatched. From germline, CDR1 is MNHEY and CDR2 SVGEGT. The CDR3 has 16 amino acids. The CDR3 DNA reads as TGTGCCAGCAGTTACCGGACAGGGGCCTACACCGGGGAGCTGTTTTTT. Translated: CASSYRTGAYTGELFF.

The V and J genes are TRBV7-8 and TRBJ2-3, with TRBD2 matching over 8 bases. The CDR3 is 15 amino acids. Looked up from germline, CDR1 is SGHVS and CDR2 is FQNEAQ. The V and J ends lost 5 bases and 0 bases, in that order; junction bases with no gene match: 4. For the CDR3, the DNA is TGTGCCAGCAGCCCGCGGACTAGCAGCACAGATACGCAGTATTTT. Residues: CASSPRTSSTDTQYF.

The V call is TRBV30, the J call TRBJ2-7, with D maybe TRBD1 (5 bases). The length of the CDR3 is 12 residues. CDR1 GTSNPN and CDR2 SVGIG come from the germline V gene (reference sequence). V lost 2 bases to trimming and J lost 0 bases, with 5 bases between them. The CDR3 loop is CAWSQGSYEQYF. The CDR3 region has the DNA TGTGCCTGGAGTCAGGGCTCCTACGAGCAGTACTTC.

The chain combines TRBV24-1 with TRBJ2-1; 11 bases align to TRBD2. With 4 bases clipped from V and 2 bases from J, the junction kept 3 bases outside the gene matches. Germline CDR1 reads KGHDR; CDR2 reads SFDVKD. The CDR3 contains 16 residues. Written as DNA, the CDR3 is TGTGCCACCAGTGACCGACTAGCGGGGCCCTACAATGAGCAGTTCTTC. Its protein is CATSDRLAGPYNEQFF.

This chain connects TRBV27 to TRBJ2-7, with TRBD2 as a possible D gene (6 bases). Trimming took 3 bases from V and 4 from J, leaving 13 bases between them. Germline CDR1 and CDR2: MNHEY and SMNVEV (reference sequence). This CDR3 contains 14 residues. The CDR3 is CASSFTSSGYEQYF. CDR3 nucleotide sequence: TGTGCCAGCAGTTTTACTTCCAGCGGGTACGAGCAGTACTTC.

To note about this clone: Mismatch with germline at one junction end may stem from a read error. The V gene is TRBV30, the J gene TRBJ1-6; D possibly corresponds to TRBD1 (6 bases). This CDR3 is built from 13 residues. The germline V gene encodes CDR1 GTSNPN and CDR2 SVGIG (reference sequence). The CDR3 sequence: CAWSGQARSPLYF. Written as DNA, the CDR3 is TGTGCCTGGAGTGGACAGGCCAGGTCACCCCTCTACTTT.

The chain has TRBV27 and TRBJ2-1; 9 bases line up with TRBD2. The CDR3 is made up of 14 amino acids. V gave up 5 bases and J gave up 4 bases; unmatched junction bases: 3. Germline-derived CDR1 and CDR2 are MNHEY and SMNVEV (reference sequence). In DNA, the CDR3 is TGTGCCAGCAGTGAACTAGCGGGTTACAATGAGCAGTTCTTC. Its translation: CASSELAGYNEQFF.

This chain uses TRBV5-1 with TRBJ2-1; possible D gene TRBD1, 6 bases. The CDR3 is 15 amino acids. CDR1 and CDR2 (germline): SGHRS, YFSETQ. V was trimmed by 6 bases and J by 1 base, leaving 14 bases between them. This CDR3 is CASNLQGGSYNEQFF. The DNA of the CDR3 is TGCGCCAGCAACCTACAGGGTGGTTCCTACAATGAGCAGTTCTTC.

The chain employs TRBV5-8 and TRBJ2-6; D uncertain. Germline values: CDR1 SGHTS, CDR2 YDEGEE. V lost 0 bases and J lost 1, with 5 bases in between. The CDR3 is made up of 15 amino acids. CDR3 sequence: CASSLGQSGANVLTF. The CDR3 DNA reads as TGTGCCAGCAGCTTGGGCCAGTCTGGGGCCAACGTCCTGACTTTC.

The genes are TRBV4-1 and TRBJ2-5; 12 bases line up with TRBD2. Germline V gene lookup returns CDR1 MGHRA and CDR2 YSYEKL. CDR3 length equals 16 residues. V was pared by 5 bases and J by 4 bases, with 8 bases of the junction left unmatched. CDR3 nucleotide sequence: TGCGCCAGCAGCTCTCTAGCGGGAGGGCCTTTAGAGACCCAGTACTTC. It codes for CASSSLAGGPLETQYF.